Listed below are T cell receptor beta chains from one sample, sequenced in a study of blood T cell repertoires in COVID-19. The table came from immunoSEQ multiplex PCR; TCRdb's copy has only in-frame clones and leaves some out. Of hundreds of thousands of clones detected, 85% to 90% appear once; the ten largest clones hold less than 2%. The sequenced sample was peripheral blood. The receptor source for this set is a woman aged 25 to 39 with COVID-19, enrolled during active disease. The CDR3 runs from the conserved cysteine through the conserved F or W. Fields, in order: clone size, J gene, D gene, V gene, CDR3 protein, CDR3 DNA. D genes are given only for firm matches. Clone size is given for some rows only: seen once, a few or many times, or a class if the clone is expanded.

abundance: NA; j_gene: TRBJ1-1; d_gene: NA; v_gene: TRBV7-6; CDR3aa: CASSLPTDSVNTEAFF; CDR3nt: TGTGCCAGCAGCTTACCCACGGACAGCGTGAACACTGAAGCTTTCTTT
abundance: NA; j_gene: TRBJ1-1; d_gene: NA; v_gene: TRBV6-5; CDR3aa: CASTSVAGWGTEAFF; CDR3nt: TGTGCCAGCACTAGCGTGGCAGGGTGGGGCACTGAAGCTTTCTTT
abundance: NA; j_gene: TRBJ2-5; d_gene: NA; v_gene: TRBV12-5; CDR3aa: CASAQGQQETQYF; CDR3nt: TGTGCTAGTGCCCAGGGACAACAAGAGACCCAGTACTTC
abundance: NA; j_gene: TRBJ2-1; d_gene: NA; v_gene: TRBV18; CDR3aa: CATGQFADEQFF; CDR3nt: TGTGCCACCGGACAGTTTGCCGATGAGCAGTTCTTC
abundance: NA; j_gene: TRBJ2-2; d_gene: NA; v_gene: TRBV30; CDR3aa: CAWAGTLTGELFF; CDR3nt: TGTGCCTGGGCCGGGACACTCACCGGGGAGCTGTTTTTT
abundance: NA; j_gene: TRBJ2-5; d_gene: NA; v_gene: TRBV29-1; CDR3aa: CSVALLRAETQYF; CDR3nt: TGCAGCGTTGCCCTCCTAAGAGCAGAGACCCAGTACTTC
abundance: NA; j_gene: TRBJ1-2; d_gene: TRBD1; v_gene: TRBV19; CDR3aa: CASSIQGAKIGYTF; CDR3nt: TGTGCCAGTAGTATACAGGGGGCGAAGATTGGCTACACCTTC
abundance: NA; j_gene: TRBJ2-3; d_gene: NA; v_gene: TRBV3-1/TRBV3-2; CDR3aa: CASSLAVSTDTQYF; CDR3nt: TGTGCCAGCAGCCTCGCGGTTAGCACAGATACGCAGTATTTT
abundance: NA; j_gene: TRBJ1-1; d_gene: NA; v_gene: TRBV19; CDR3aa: CASSTLGTPPTEAFF; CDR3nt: TGTGCCAGTAGTACTCTTGGGACACCGCCGACTGAAGCTTTCTTT
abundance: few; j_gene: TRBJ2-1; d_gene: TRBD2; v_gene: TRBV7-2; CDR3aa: CASSGGGDYFSYNEQFF; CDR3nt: TGTGCCAGCAGCGGGGGTGGGGACTACTTCTCCTACAATGAGCAGTTCTTC
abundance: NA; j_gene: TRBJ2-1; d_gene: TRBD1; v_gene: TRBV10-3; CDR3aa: CAISESGQGAHNEQFF; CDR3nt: TGTGCCATCAGTGAGTCCGGACAGGGGGCGCACAATGAGCAGTTCTTC